Listed here is a single TCR beta chain. The PCR used 60 Vbeta and 13 Jbeta primers. The assay was immunoSEQ multiplex PCR, and TCRdb's table has in-frame clones only and misses some. The sample includes approximately 110,000 clones, roughly 76% of them seen just once. The data belong to a study of cytomegalovirus exposure and HLA in healthy donors. Trimming shortened V by 2 bases and J by 2 bases, and 9 bases separated the two germline ends. The CDR3 sequence is 14 residues long. This chain connects TRBV6-7 to TRBJ1-2, with D possibly being TRBD1 (5 bases). TRBV6-7 is reported as an ORF; its role is uncertain. The sequenced sample was PBMCs. The clonotype originates from an older woman in good health and CMV-seropositive. This CDR3 reads CASSYLPGNYGYTF. The CDR3, as DNA: TGTGCCAGCAGTTACCTTCCAGGGAACTATGGCTACACCTTC.